A single sample gave rise to the 2 T cell receptor beta chains below, sequenced in a study of T cell responses to AZD1222 COVID-19 vaccine. Only in-frame clones appear in the TCRdb table, and some are missing; sequencing was by immunoSEQ multiplex PCR. The sample has about 110,000 clones, roughly 90% seen once. Here the sequenced sample was peripheral blood, taken on day 0 of MenACWY control vaccination. The source is an adult in good health.

The chain recombines TRBV28 with TRBJ2-1, with TRBD2 matching over 9 bases. V dropped 3 bases and J dropped 0; count of bases not matched to a gene: 3. This CDR3 spans 16 amino acids. Germline CDR1 reads MDHEN; CDR2 reads SYDVKM. The CDR3 region has the DNA TGTGCCAGCAGTTTCCCTAGCGGGGCCTCCTACAATGAGCAGTTCTTC. This translates into CASSFPSGASYNEQFF.

The chain is built from TRBV5-1 and TRBJ2-1; D gene unclear. V was shortened by 2 bases and J by 7 bases, with 10 bases between the two germline ends. CDR3 size: 13 residues. Germline CDR1 is SGHRS and CDR2 is YFSETQ. DNA for the CDR3: TGCGCCAGCAGCTTAGGGATCCAGAATGAGCAGTTCTTC. Translating gives CASSLGIQNEQFF.